These 18 T cell receptor beta chains originate from one sample sequenced in a study of blood T cell repertoires in COVID-19. TCRdb's copy holds only in-frame clones and misses some; the assay was immunoSEQ multiplex PCR. The sample has 250,000 to 300,000 clones; about nine tenths are singletons. Sequenced sample: peripheral blood. The origin of the receptors is a woman in her 30s with COVID-19, enrolled during active disease.

This sequence joins TRBV3-1 (or the pseudogene TRBV3-2) and TRBJ1-1, with D unclear. Germline CDR1 and CDR2: LGHDT and YNNKEL (reference sequence). Trimming took 1 base from V and 4 from J, leaving 4 bases between them. This CDR3 has 12 amino acids. The CDR3 protein is CASSQAGTEAFF. The CDR3 bases are TGTGCCAGCAGCCAAGCAGGCACTGAAGCTTTCTTT.

CDR3 coding DNA: TGTGCCAGTGGGGTGAATAGCGAATCCTACGAGCAGTACTTC. Protein sequence: CASGVNSESYEQYF. The chain is built from TRBV19 and TRBJ2-7; D perhaps matches TRBD2 (5 bases). V was clipped by 8 bases and J by 1 base, with 15 bases between them. From germline, CDR1 is LNHDA and CDR2 SQIVND (reference sequence). The CDR3 has 14 residues.

This rearrangement joins TRBV4-2 to TRBJ1-1; D unresolved. There are 13 residues in the CDR3. The germline CDR1 and CDR2 sequences are LGHNA and YNFKEQ. Trimming removed 0 bases from V and 6 bases from J, with 8 bases in between. CDR3 coding DNA: TGTGCCAGCAGCCAAGAGAGAACTTCTGAAGCTTTCTTT. This gives the protein CASSQERTSEAFF.

This chain connects TRBV11-1 to TRBJ2-3; 8 nucleotides line up with TRBD2. CDR1 SGHAT and CDR2 FQDESV come from the germline V gene (reference sequence). V shed 8 bases and J 6 bases; nucleotides not matched to a gene: 7. The CDR3 sequence is 13 residues long. The CDR3: CASSGLAADTQYF. For the CDR3, the DNA is TGTGCCAGCTCAGGACTAGCTGCGGATACGCAGTATTTT.

The rearrangement joins TRBV4-3 to TRBJ2-2; TRBD1 aligns across 9 bases. The CDR3 is 15 amino acids. Germline-derived CDR1 and CDR2 are LGHNA and YSLEER. The junction had 6 bases not matched to a gene; V was cut back by 4 bases and J by 6 bases. The CDR3 loop is CASSLWGQGSGELFF. The CDR3 region has the DNA TGCGCCAGCAGCCTTTGGGGACAGGGATCCGGGGAGCTGTTTTTT.

The chain recombines TRBV12-3 or TRBV12-4 with TRBJ1-1; D uncertain. The CDR3 sequence is 12 residues long. V was trimmed by 6 bases and J by 5 bases, leaving 10 bases between them. In nucleotides, the CDR3 is TGTGCCAGCAGCTCTACGGGGACTGAAGCTTTCTTT. It codes for CASSSTGTEAFF.

This CDR3 is CASRATGATNEKLFF. Here the CDR3 DNA reads TGTGCCAGCAGGGCTACAGGGGCAACTAATGAAAAACTGTTTTTT. J is TRBJ1-4 and V is TRBV9; 7 bases align to TRBD1. Trimming at V came to 5 bases and at J to 0 bases, leaving 4 bases not matched to a gene. Germline CDR1 reads SGDLS; CDR2 reads YYNGEE. This CDR3 contains 15 residues.

The chain employs TRBV28 and TRBJ2-7; 9 bases fit TRBD2. From germline, CDR1 is MDHEN and CDR2 SYDVKM. The CDR3 loop spans 15 amino acids. After removal of 1 base from V and 2 bases from J, the junction contained 3 bases not matched to a gene. The CDR3 nucleotides read TGTGCCAGCAGTTTATACTTAGCGGGAGCCTACGAGCAGTACTTC. The encoded protein is CASSLYLAGAYEQYF.

The rearrangement links TRBV2 to TRBJ2-1; 11 bases align to TRBD2. This CDR3 is built from 15 residues. V shed 6 bases, J shed 7 bases, and the junction held 8 bases outside the gene matches. CDR1 and CDR2 from the germline V gene are SNHLY and FYNNEI. The CDR3 DNA sequence: TGTGCCAGCAGCGGAACTAGCGGGGGTGTTAATGAGCAGTTCTTC. Amino acids: CASSGTSGGVNEQFF.

The chain joins TRBV9 to TRBJ1-4; D gene ambiguous. V was clipped by 0 bases and J by 1 base, with 7 bases between them. CDR3 size: 15 residues. CDR1 and CDR2 from the germline V gene are SGDLS and YYNGEE. The CDR3 nucleotides read TGTGCCAGCAGCGTAGGCCCACAAACTAATGAAAAACTGTTTTTT. It yields the protein CASSVGPQTNEKLFF.

The V call is TRBV5-6, the J call TRBJ2-2, with unresolved D. This CDR3 has 17 amino acids. Looked up from germline, CDR1 is SGHDT and CDR2 is YYEEEE. Trimming cost V 6 bases and J 1 base, with 19 bases left between them. CDR3 DNA sequence: TGTGCCAGCATTAGTGGGCCGGCCCTATTGAACACCGGGGAGCTGTTTTTT. Amino acids: CASISGPALLNTGELFF.

The chain employs TRBV6-5 and TRBJ2-7, with 11 bases fitting TRBD1. The germline V gene has CDR1 MNHEY and CDR2 SVGAGI. The CDR3 is 14 residues long. With 7 bases clipped from V and 4 bases from J, the junction kept 6 bases outside the gene matches. CDR3 in DNA: TGTGCCAGCACCCTGGACAGGGGGCTGTACGAGCAGTACTTC. Protein: CASTLDRGLYEQYF.

V is TRBV30 and J is TRBJ1-2; D perhaps matches TRBD1 (5 bases). CDR1 GTSNPN and CDR2 SVGIG come from the germline V gene (reference sequence). Trimming cost V 2 bases and J 4 bases, with 17 bases left between them. This CDR3 has 15 residues. CDR3 residues: CAWSYPTGLGYGYTF. In DNA, the CDR3 is TGTGCCTGGAGTTACCCCACGGGACTTGGCTATGGCTACACCTTC.

This clone showed up just once. V is TRBV19 and J is TRBJ2-6; 10 bases match TRBD1. CDR1 and CDR2 (germline): LNHDA, SQIVND (reference sequence). The CDR3 consists of 17 residues. V dropped 4 bases and J dropped 3; count of bases not matched to a gene: 6. The CDR3 nucleotides read TGTGCCAGTAGTAACGGACAGGGGGATAGTGGGGCCAACGTCCTGACTTTC. Amino acids: CASSNGQGDSGANVLTF.

The chain uses TRBV7-9 and TRBJ2-1, with 10 bases aligning to TRBD2. The CDR3 length is 15 residues. CDR1 and CDR2 from the germline V gene are SEHNR and FQNEAQ (reference sequence). After removal of 5 bases from V and 4 bases from J, the junction contained 5 bases not matched to a gene. The CDR3 bases are TGTGCCAGCAGCCCGGGACTAGCGTTGTACAATGAGCAGTTCTTC. It translates to CASSPGLALYNEQFF.

This clone was found a few times. This rearrangement joins TRBV6-2 or TRBV6-3 to TRBJ2-7; TRBD2 matches 10 bases. Germline V lookup: CDR1 MNHEY, CDR2 SVGEGT. Unmatched junction bases numbered 11, after V lost 8 bases and J lost 4 bases. The CDR3 sequence is 15 residues long. In DNA, the CDR3 is TGTGCCAGCCGCCGAGATAGCGGGAGGTCGTACGAGCAGTACTTC. Translated: CASRRDSGRSYEQYF.

This sequence joins TRBV5-1 and TRBJ2-1; 10 nucleotides agree with TRBD1. V dropped 6 bases and J dropped 5; count of bases not matched to a gene: 8. This CDR3 comprises 15 residues. Germline V gene sequence: CDR1 SGHRS, CDR2 YFSETQ. This chain's CDR3 is CASITGTGVNNEQFF. The CDR3 coding sequence is TGCGCCAGCATCACCGGGACAGGGGTTAACAATGAGCAGTTCTTC.

The V and J genes are TRBV19 and TRBJ2-3; D remains ambiguous. The germline V gene encodes CDR1 LNHDA and CDR2 SQIVND (reference sequence). This CDR3 is 14 amino acids long. V lost 9 bases to trimming and J lost 1 base, with 14 bases between them. The CDR3 here is CASRPGVRTDTQYF. DNA for the CDR3: TGTGCCAGCCGCCCCGGAGTACGCACAGATACGCAGTATTTT.